This TCR beta chain was profiled in a study of blood T cell repertoires in COVID-19. As for the study in general: The samples span acute and convalescent COVID-19 from the United States, Italy and Spain. T cells, B-cell-depleted T cells, or PBMCs supplied cDNA or gDNA.

The CDR3 runs to 13 residues. The V end was cut by 0 bases, the J end by 6 bases, with 7 bases between. Germline V gives CDR1 SGHRS, CDR2 YFSETQ. In the original processing: Reference gene primer amplification yielded estimated nucleated cell counts. Assay: immunoSEQ multiplex PCR; the TCRdb copy retains only in-frame clones and omits some. The V and J calls and clone size come from that table; D and trimming were worked out from the DNA. The sample holds about 81,000 clones; over 70% are singletons and the top ten take around 4.5%. Sequenced sample: peripheral blood. The V call is TRBV5-1, the J call TRBJ1-5; D is unclear. This TCR was sampled from a woman aged 50 to 60 with acute or convalescent COVID-19. In DNA, the CDR3 is TGCGCCAGCAGCTTGGGGAGTGGTCAGCCCCAGCATTTT. It translates to CASSLGSGQPQHF.